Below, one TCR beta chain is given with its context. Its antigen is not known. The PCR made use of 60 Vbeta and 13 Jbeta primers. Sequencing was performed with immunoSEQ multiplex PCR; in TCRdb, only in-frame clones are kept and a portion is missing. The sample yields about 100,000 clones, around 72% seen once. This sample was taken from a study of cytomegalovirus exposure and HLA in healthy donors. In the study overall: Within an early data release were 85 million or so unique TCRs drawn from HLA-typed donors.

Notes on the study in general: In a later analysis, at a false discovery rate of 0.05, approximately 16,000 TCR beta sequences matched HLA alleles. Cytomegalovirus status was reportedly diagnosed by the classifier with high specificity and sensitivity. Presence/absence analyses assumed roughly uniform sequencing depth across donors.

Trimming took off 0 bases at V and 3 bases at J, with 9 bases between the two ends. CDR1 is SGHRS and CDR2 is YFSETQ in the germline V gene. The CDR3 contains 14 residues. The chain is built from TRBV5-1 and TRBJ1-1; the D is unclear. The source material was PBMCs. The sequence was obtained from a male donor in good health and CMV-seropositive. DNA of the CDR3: TGCGCCAGCAGCTTGGACGGTCGGGACACTGAAGCTTTCTTT. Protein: CASSLDGRDTEAFF. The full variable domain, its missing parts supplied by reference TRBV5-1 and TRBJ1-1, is KAGVTQTPRYLIKTRGQQVTLSCSPISGHRSVSWYQQTPGQGLQFLFEYFSETQRNKGNFPGRFSGRQFSNSRSEMNVSTLELGDSALYLCASSLDGRDTEAFFGQGTRLTVV.